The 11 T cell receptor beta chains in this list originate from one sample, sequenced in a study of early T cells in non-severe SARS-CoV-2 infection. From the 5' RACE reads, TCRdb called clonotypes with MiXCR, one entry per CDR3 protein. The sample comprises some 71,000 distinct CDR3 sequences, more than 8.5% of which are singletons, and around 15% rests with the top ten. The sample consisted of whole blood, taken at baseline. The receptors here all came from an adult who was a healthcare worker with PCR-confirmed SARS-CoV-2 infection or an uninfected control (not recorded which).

This CDR3 is CASSEAKGNTIYF. As DNA, the CDR3 is TGTGCCAGCAGTGAAGCGAAGGGGAACACCATATATTTT. The chain combines TRBV2 with TRBJ1-3; D perhaps matches TRBD1 (5 bases). Per the germline V gene, CDR1 is SNHLY and CDR2 is FYNNEI. This CDR3 has 13 residues. V was cut by 0 bases and J by 7 bases, with 7 bases left in between.

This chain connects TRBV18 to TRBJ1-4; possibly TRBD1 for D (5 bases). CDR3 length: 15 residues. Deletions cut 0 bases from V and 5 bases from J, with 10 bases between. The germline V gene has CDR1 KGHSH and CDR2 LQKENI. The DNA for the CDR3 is TGTGCCAGCTCACCACCGGGGGTCATCAATGAAAAACTGTTTTTT. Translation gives CASSPPGVINEKLFF.

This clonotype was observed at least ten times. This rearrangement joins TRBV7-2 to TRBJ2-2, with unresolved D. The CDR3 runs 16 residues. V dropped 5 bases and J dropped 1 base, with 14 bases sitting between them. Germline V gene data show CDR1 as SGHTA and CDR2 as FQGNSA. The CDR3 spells CASSLLGGQNTGELFF. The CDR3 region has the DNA TGTGCCAGCAGCCTCCTGGGCGGCCAGAACACCGGGGAGCTGTTTTTT.

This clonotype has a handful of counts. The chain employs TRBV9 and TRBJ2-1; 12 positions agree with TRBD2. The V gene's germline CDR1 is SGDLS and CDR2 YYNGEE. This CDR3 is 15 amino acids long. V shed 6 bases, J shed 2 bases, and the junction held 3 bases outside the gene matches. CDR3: CASTSGRGTYNEQFF. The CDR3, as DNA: TGTGCCAGCACTAGCGGGAGGGGGACCTACAATGAGCAGTTCTTC.

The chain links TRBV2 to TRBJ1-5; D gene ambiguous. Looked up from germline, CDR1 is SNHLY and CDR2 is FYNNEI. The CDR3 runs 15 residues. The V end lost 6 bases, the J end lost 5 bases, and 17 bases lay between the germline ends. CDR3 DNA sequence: TGTGCCAGCAGAGAGGAATTGGGCGGCTATCAGCCCCAGCATTTT. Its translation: CASREELGGYQPQHF.

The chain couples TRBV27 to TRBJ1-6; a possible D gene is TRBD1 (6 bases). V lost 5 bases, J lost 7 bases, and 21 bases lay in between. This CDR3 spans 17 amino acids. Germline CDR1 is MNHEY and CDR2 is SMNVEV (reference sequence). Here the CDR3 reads CASSLIGTQRRNSPLHF. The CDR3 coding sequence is TGTGCCAGCAGTCTGATAGGGACACAACGGAGGAATTCACCCCTCCACTTT.

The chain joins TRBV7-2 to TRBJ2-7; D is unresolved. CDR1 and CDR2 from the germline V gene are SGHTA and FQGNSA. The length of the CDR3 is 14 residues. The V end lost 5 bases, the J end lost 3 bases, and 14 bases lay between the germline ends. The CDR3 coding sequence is TGTGCCAGCAGCGCCGACATGCGCCTCTACGAGCAGTACTTC. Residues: CASSADMRLYEQYF.

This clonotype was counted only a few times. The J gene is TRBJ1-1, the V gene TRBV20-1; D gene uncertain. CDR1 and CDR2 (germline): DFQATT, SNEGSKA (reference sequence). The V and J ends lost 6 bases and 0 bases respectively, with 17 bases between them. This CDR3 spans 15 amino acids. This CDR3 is CSAPRRGVMNTEAFF. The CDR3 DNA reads TGCAGTGCCCCCAGACGGGGAGTCATGAACACTGAAGCTTTCTTT.

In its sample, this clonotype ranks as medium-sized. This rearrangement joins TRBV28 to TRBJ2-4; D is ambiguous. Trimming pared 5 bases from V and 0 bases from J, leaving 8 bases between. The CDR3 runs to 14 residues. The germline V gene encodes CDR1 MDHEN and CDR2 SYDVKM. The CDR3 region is CASSNGEAKNIQYF. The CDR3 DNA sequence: TGTGCCAGCAGTAATGGGGAAGCCAAAAACATTCAGTACTTC.

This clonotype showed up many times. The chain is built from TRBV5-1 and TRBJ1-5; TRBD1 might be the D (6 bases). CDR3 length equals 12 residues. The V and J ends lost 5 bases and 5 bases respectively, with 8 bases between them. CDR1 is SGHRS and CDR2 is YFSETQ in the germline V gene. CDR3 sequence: CASRSGDQPQHF. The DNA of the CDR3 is TGCGCCAGCAGGTCAGGGGATCAGCCCCAGCATTTT.

The CDR3 region is CASSGSSGRAYEQYF. The CDR3 DNA follows: TGTGCCAGCAGTGGGTCTAGCGGGAGGGCCTACGAGCAGTACTTC. V is TRBV6-1 and J is TRBJ2-7, with TRBD2 matching 12 bases. V gave up 4 bases and J gave up 2 bases; unmatched junction bases: 3. CDR3 size: 15 residues. CDR1 is MNHNS, CDR2 SASEGT, per germline.